This T cell receptor (beta chain) was identified in a study of vaccination effects on CD4 cells after COVID-19. Findings and limits, study-wide: In the late period after vaccination, infection- and vaccine-induced clones contracted markedly. There was only 1 of 255 vaccine-induced clones in healthy vaccinees that cross-reacted with common cold coronaviruses. Convalescent patients were scarce, and early post-infection timepoints were absent.

As concerns this clone: Antigen unknown.

Clones were read by immunoSEQ multiplex PCR, and TCRdb kept only the in-frame ones, dropping some. The sample records 67,000 or so clones, approximately 72% being singletons. CDR1 is SGHRS, CDR2 YFSETQ, per germline. V lost 0 bases and J 3 bases, leaving 12 bases between the germline ends. CDR3 size: 15 residues. CD4+ T cells specific for antigen were expanded with viral peptide pools by the ViraFEST assay before sequencing. Following 10 days of culture, CD4+ T cells were isolated. Vaccinated recipients, who were negative for nucleocapsid antibodies, had no history of SARS-CoV-2 infection. The receptor was isolated from a human donor who received a COVID-19 vaccine. This chain joins TRBV5-1 and TRBJ2-5; maybe TRBD1 (5 bases). Sequenced material: CD4+ T cells from PBMCs cultured with HCoV-OC43 spike peptides, taken before COVID-19 vaccination. As to subset: HCoV-OC43 spike overlapping peptide pool stimulation. In DNA, the CDR3 is TGCGCCAGCAGCTTGGATCAGACAGCCAAAGAGACCCAGTACTTC. Its protein product is CASSLDQTAKETQYF. Supplemented by reference TRBV5-1 and TRBJ2-5, the full variable domain reads KAGVTQTPRYLIKTRGQQVTLSCSPISGHRSVSWYQQTPGQGLQFLFEYFSETQRNKGNFPGRFSGRQFSNSRSEMNVSTLELGDSALYLCASSLDQTAKETQYFGPGTRLLVL.